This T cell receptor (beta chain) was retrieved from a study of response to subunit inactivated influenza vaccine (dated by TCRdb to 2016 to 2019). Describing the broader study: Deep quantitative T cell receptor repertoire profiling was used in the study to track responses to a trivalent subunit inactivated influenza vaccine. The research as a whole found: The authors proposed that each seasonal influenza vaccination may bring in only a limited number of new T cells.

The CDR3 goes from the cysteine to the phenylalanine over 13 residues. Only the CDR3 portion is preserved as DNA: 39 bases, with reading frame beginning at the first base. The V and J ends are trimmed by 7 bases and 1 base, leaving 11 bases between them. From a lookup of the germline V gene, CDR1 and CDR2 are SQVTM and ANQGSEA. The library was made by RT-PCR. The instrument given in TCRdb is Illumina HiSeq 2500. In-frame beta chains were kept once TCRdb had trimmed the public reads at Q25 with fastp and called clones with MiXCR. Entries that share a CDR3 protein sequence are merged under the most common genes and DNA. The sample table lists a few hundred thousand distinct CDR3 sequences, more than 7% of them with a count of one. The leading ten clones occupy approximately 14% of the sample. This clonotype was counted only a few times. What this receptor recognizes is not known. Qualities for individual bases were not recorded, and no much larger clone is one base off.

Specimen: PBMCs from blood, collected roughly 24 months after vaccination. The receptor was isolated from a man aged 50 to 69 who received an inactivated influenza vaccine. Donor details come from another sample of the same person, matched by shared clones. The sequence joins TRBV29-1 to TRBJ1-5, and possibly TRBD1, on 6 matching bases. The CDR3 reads CSATTGSNQPQHF. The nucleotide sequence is TGCAGCGCTACGACAGGAAGCAATCAGCCCCAGCATTTT. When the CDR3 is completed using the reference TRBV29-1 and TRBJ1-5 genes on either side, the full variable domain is SAVISQKPSRDICQRGTSLTIQCQVDSQVTMMFWYRQQPGQSLTLIATANQGSEATYESGFVIDKFPISRPNLTFSTLTVSNMSPEDSSIYLCSATTGSNQPQHFGDGTRLSIL.